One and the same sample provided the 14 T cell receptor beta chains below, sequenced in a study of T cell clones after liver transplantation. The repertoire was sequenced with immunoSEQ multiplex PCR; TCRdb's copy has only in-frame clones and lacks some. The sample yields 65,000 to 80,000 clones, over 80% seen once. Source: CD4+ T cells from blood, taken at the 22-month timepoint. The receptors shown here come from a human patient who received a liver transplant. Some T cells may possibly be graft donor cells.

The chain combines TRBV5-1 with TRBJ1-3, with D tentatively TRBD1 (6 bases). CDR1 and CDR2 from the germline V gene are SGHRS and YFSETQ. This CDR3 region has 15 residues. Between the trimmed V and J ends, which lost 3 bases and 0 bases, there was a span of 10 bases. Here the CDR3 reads CASSSGHTSGNTIYF. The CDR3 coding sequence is TGCGCCAGCAGCTCGGGACACACCTCTGGAAACACCATATATTTT.

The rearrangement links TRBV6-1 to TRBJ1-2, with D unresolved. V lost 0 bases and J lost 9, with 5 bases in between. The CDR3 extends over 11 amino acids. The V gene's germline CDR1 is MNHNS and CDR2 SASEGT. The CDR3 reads CASSEAVSYTF. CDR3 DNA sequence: TGTGCCAGCAGTGAAGCTGTTAGCTACACCTTC.

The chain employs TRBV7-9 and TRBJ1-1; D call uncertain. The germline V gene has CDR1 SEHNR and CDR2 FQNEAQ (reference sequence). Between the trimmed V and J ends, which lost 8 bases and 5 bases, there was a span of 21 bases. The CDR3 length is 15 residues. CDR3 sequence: CASAPGRAAGTEAFF. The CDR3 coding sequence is TGTGCCAGCGCCCCTGGGAGGGCGGCGGGGACTGAAGCTTTCTTT.

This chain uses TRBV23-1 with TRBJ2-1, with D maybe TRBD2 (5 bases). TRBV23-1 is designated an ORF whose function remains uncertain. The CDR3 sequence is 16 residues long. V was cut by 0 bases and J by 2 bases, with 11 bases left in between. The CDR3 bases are TGCGCCAGCAGTCAATCCTTAAGGGAGCCCTACAATGAGCAGTTCTTC. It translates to CASSQSLREPYNEQFF.

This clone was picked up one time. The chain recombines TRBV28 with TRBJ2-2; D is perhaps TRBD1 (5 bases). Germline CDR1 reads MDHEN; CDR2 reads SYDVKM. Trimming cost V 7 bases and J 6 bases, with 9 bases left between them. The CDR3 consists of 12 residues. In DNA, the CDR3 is TGTGCCAGCACCACGACAGCCGGGGAGCTGTTTTTT. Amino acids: CASTTTAGELFF.

CDR3 sequence: CSVTGTGSWETQYF. The CDR3, as DNA: TGCAGCGTGACCGGGACAGGGAGTTGGGAGACCCAGTACTTC. This chain connects TRBV29-1 to TRBJ2-5, with 9 bases identical to TRBD1. V gave up 6 bases and J gave up 5 bases; unmatched junction bases: 10. The germline gives CDR1 SQVTM, CDR2 ANQGSEA. The CDR3 has 14 residues.

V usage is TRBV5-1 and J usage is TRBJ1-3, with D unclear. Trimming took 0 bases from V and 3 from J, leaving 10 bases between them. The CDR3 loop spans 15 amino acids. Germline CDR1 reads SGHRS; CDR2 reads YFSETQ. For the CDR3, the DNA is TGCGCCAGCAGCTTGGGCCAGTCAGATGGAAACACCATATATTTT. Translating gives CASSLGQSDGNTIYF.

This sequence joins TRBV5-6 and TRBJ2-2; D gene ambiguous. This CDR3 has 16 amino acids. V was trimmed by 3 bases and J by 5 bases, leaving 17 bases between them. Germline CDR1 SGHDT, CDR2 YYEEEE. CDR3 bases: TGTGCCAGCAGCTGGAGAAACCCAAGAAGGACCGGGGAGCTGTTTTTT. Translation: CASSWRNPRRTGELFF.

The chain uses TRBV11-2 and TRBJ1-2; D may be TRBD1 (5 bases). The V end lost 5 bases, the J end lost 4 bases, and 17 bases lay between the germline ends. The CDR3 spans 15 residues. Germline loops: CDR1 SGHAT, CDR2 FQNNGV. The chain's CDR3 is CASSGWDARSYGYTF. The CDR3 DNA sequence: TGTGCCAGCAGCGGGTGGGACGCCCGTTCCTATGGCTACACCTTC.

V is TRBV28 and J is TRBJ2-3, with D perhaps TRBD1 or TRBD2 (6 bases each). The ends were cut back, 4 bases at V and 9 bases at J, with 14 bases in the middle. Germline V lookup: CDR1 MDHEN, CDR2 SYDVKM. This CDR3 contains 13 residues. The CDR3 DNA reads TGTGCCAGCAGTTCATGGGGGGCTGGGACGCAGTATTTT. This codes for CASSSWGAGTQYF.

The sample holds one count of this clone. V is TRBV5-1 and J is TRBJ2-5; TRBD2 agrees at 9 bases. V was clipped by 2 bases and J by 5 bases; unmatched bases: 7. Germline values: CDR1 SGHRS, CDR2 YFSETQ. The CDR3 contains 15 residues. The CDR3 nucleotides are TGCGCCAGCAGCTTAGCTAGCGGGGTAGGGGAGACCCAGTACTTC. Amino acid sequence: CASSLASGVGETQYF.

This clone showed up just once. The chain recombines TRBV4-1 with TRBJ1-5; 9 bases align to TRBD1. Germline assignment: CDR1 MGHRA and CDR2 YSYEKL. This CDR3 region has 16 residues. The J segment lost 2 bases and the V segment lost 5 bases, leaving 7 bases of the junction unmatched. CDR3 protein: CASSIRQGVGNQPQHF. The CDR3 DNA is TGCGCCAGCAGCATACGACAGGGGGTAGGCAATCAGCCCCAGCATTTT.

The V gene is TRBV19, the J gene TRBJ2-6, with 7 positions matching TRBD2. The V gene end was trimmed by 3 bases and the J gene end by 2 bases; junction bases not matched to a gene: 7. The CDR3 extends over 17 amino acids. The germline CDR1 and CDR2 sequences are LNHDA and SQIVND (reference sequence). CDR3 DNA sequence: TGTGCCAGTAGTATCCAAAGCGGGACCCCTGGGGCCAACGTCCTGACTTTC. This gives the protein CASSIQSGTPGANVLTF.

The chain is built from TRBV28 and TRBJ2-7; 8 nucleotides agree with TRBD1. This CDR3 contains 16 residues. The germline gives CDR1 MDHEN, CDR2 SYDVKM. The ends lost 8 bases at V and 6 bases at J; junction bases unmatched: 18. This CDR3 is CASFTQRQGQVGEQYF. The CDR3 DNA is TGTGCCAGCTTCACCCAGAGACAGGGGCAAGTCGGCGAGCAGTACTTC.